This T cell receptor beta chain derives from a study of TET2 disruption in CD19-targeted CAR T cells (dated by TCRdb to the late 2010s). General notes on the study: No additional inclusion criteria were applied, and the number of samples was determined by the original clinical trial design and by sample availability. Overall study outcomes, separate from this receptor: The conclusions about the patient's CAR T cells were based on extensive analysis of only one subject.

The treatment or condition tag for this specimen amounts to: autologous CTL019 cells: CD19 CAR with 4-1BB and CD3 zeta domains. TCR zeta and 4-1BB costimulatory signaling domains were incorporated into the CD19 CAR. Leukapheresis was used to collect the T cells for CTL019 manufacturing from peripheral blood. The DNeasy Blood and Tissue Kit was used to extract genomic DNA from pre-infusion T cells, peripheral blood, or sorted post-infusion T cells. The immunoSEQ assay was used to perform TCR beta chain deep sequencing. The published analysis was carried out like this. Only productive TCR beta rearrangements were used to calculate clonotype frequencies. The table comes from immuneACCESS by way of TCRdb, which keeps in-frame sequences with V and J called. Part of the clones is missing from these tables; in studies checked, under half for an unresolved V gene and the rest for unknown reasons. The D gene and trimming were derived from the DNA, and the V and J assignments and clone size from that table. This sample's table lists under 30,000 clones. Of the sample, about 2% falls within the top ten clones.

Taken from cysteine to phenylalanine, the CDR3 has 12 residues. Part of the CDR3 DNA is given, 27 bases translated from base 1. The junction shows trimming of 8 bases on V and 8 bases on J, plus 13 bases between the germline ends. CDR1 and CDR2 are read off the germline V gene as SNHLY and FYNNEI. This clone is medium-sized (0.01 to 0.1%) on the basis of its frequency; no count is available. Its specific antigen is unknown. Read coverage stops 3 residues before the CDR3 terminus; the germline J gene supplies the remainder. The V gene is TRBV2 and the J gene is TRBJ2-1, with no reliable assignment of the D segment. The sequence came from an older man with chronic lymphocytic leukemia. The source was CD8- CAR+ T cells sorted from cultured blood T cells, collected for CD19 CAR T cell therapy. The sample's cell subset or site label is to be understood as: CD8-negative CAR-positive T cells from the infusion product. The CDR3 protein sequence reads: CASLYSSDEQFF. The sequenced part of the CDR3 DNA is TGTGCCAGCCTGTACTCCTCGGATGAG.